This T cell receptor (beta chain) is from a study of cytomegalovirus exposure and HLA in healthy donors. Points from the study as a whole: According to the study, 150 to 200 TCR beta chains were cytomegalovirus-associated. Presence/absence analysis assumed near-uniform sequencing depth across donors.

Primers for the PCR totalled 60 Vbeta and 13 Jbeta. The assay was immunoSEQ multiplex PCR, and TCRdb's table has in-frame clones only and misses some. The table lists approximately 170,000 clones, roughly 80% of them singletons. Participants comprised healthy donors of bone marrow. On this clone itself: As yet, its antigen is unknown.

V was clipped by 0 bases and J by 4 bases; unmatched bases: 1. The CDR3 spans 13 residues. The germline V gene encodes CDR1 SGHRS and CDR2 YFSETQ. Sequenced material: PBMCs. This clonotype originated in a woman aged 25 to 39 in good health and CMV-seropositive. The chain has TRBV5-1 and TRBJ2-7, with TRBD2 identical over 7 bases. CDR3 loop: CASSLASGYEQYF. In DNA, the CDR3 is TGCGCCAGCAGCTTGGCTAGCGGTTACGAGCAGTACTTC.